The 15 T cell receptor beta chains in this list originate from one sample, sequenced in a study of T cell repertoires in cytomegalovirus infection. TCRdb called the reads again in MiXCR, with one record for every CDR3 protein. This table has more than 650,000 distinct CDR3 sequences, about a third appearing once. The sample consisted of PBMCs. The receptors originated from a human donor in good health (CMV status not recorded). Some clones in this sample may be carry-over from other donors' samples.

This chain joins TRBV5-1 and TRBJ2-7, with D possibly TRBD2 on 6 matching bases. V lost 6 bases and J 1 base, leaving 20 bases between the germline ends. Germline CDR1 reads SGHRS; CDR2 reads YFSETQ. This CDR3 region has 16 residues. The CDR3 region has the DNA TGCGCCAGCACCCCGGTGGGGACTCCAGATTCCTACGAGCAGTACTTC. This gives the protein CASTPVGTPDSYEQYF.

Details on this clonotype: No conserved phenylalanine or tryptophan ends this CDR3, so it is likely a read error. The chain couples TRBV7-9 to TRBJ1-6; 7 bases align to TRBD1. CDR1 is SEHNR, CDR2 FQNEAQ, per germline (reference sequence). Trimming took 8 bases from V and 8 from J; bases not matched to a gene: 12. This CDR3 contains 15 residues. CDR3 amino acids: CASAKGGTADSPLHL. In DNA form, the CDR3 reads TGTGCCAGCGCCAAAGGCGGGACAGCGGATTCACCCCTCCACTTG.

This clonotype came up a few times. The rearrangement links TRBV7-8 to TRBJ2-7, with 9 bases fitting TRBD1. V shed 5 bases, J shed 5 bases, and the junction held 7 bases outside the gene matches. Germline V gene sequence: CDR1 SGHVS, CDR2 FQNEAQ. The CDR3 contains 14 residues. Here the CDR3 reads CASSPRTGEHEQYF. CDR3 coding DNA: TGTGCCAGCAGCCCACGGACAGGGGAGCACGAGCAGTACTTC.

This clonotype was detected only a few times. The chain carries TRBV28 and TRBJ1-2, with D hard to call. The length of the CDR3 is 14 residues. V lost 4 bases and J 1 base, leaving 10 bases between the germline ends. CDR1 is MDHEN, CDR2 SYDVKM, per germline. The CDR3 region is CASSSSTFNYGYTF. The CDR3 DNA reads TGTGCCAGCAGTTCATCGACTTTTAACTATGGCTACACCTTC.

The gene calls are TRBV7-8 and TRBJ2-1; the match to TRBD2 covers 7 bases. Germline V CDR1 and CDR2: SGHVS, FQNEAQ. V trimming: 5 bases; J trimming: 4 bases; junction bases outside the gene matches: 8. The length of the CDR3 is 15 residues. The CDR3 DNA reads as TGTGCCAGCAGCCAACGGGAGGCGACTTACAATGAGCAGTTCTTC. Its translation is CASSQREATYNEQFF.

This clonotype was detected ten times or more. The chain combines TRBV7-2 with TRBJ2-1, with 7 bases lining up with TRBD1. J was trimmed by 3 bases and V by 2 bases; bases with no gene match: 4. The germline gives CDR1 SGHTA, CDR2 FQGNSA. The CDR3 totals 15 residues. CDR3 sequence reads: CASSLSRQGYNEQFF. CDR3 DNA sequence: TGTGCCAGCAGCTTATCGCGACAGGGCTACAATGAGCAGTTCTTC.

The chain uses TRBV19 and TRBJ2-6; D unresolved. The germline CDR1 and CDR2 sequences are LNHDA and SQIVND (reference sequence). Trimming cost V 2 bases and J 0 bases, with 17 bases left between them. The CDR3 extends over 19 amino acids. CDR3 nucleotides: TGTGCCAGTAGTATATTCCCACCGGGTGCGAGCTCTGGGGCCAACGTCCTGACTTTC. Amino acids: CASSIFPPGASSGANVLTF. The full variable domain, in which reference TRBV19 and TRBJ2-6 provide the parts outside the CDR3, is DGGITQSPKYLFRKEGQNVTLSCEQNLNHDAMYWYRQDPGQGLRLIYYSQIVNDFQKGDIAEGYSVSREKKESFPLTVTSAQKNPTAFYLCASSIFPPGASSGANVLTFGAGSRLTVL.

A few counts support this clonotype. The J gene is TRBJ1-5, the V gene TRBV28; D not certain. The CDR3 is 13 amino acids. The germline CDR1 and CDR2 sequences are MDHEN and SYDVKM. Trimming took off 3 bases at V and 7 bases at J, with 10 bases between the two ends. The CDR3 reads CASSFPQAQPQHF. As DNA, the CDR3 is TGTGCCAGCAGTTTCCCGCAGGCCCAGCCCCAGCATTTT.

V gene TRBV12-3 or TRBV12-4 combines with J gene TRBJ2-2, with 7 bases matching TRBD1. The length of the CDR3 is 14 residues. The junction had 5 bases not matched to a gene; V was cut back by 6 bases and J by 4 bases. DNA of the CDR3: TGTGCCAGCAGCAACAGGGGTAGCACCGGGGAGCTGTTTTTT. This gives the protein CASSNRGSTGELFF.

This clonotype was counted between two and nine times. The V gene is TRBV11-2, the J gene TRBJ1-1; 9 positions agree with TRBD1. The trim removed 5 bases at V and 4 bases at J, leaving 11 bases unmatched. This CDR3 is built from 16 residues. Germline lookup yields CDR1 SGHAT and CDR2 FQNNGV. The CDR3 DNA follows: TGTGCCAGCAGCCTCCGCCTCCGGGACAGGGTCACTGAAGCTTTCTTT. This codes for CASSLRLRDRVTEAFF.

This clonotype was seen many times. The CDR3 is CASSSLVGRIYGYTF. The DNA for the CDR3 is TGTGCCAGCAGCTCCCTCGTAGGGCGGATCTATGGCTACACCTTC. The V gene is TRBV7-9, the J gene TRBJ1-2; D call uncertain. CDR3 length: 15 residues. Trimming left V 4 bases short and J 4 bases short, with 16 bases between. Germline V CDR1 and CDR2: SEHNR, FQNEAQ (reference sequence).

A remark on this clonotype: A clone one base away is much larger, so this may be a read error. This sequence joins TRBV20-1 and TRBJ2-7; a weak D match, TRBD2 (6 bases). The CDR3 covers 13 residues. CDR1 is DFQATT and CDR2 is SNEGSKA in the germline V gene (reference sequence). The CDR3 spells CSARAGTDYEHYF. The DNA for the CDR3 is TGCAGTGCTAGAGCCGGGACTGACTACGAGCACTACTTC.

V gene TRBV12-3 or TRBV12-4 combines with J gene TRBJ1-3; D might be TRBD1 (6 bases). The V and J ends lost 6 bases and 4 bases respectively, with 16 bases between them. This CDR3 is 15 amino acids long. The CDR3 region has the DNA TGTGCCAGCAGCTCCAACAGGGTGCGGGGAAACACCATATATTTT. Its translation is CASSSNRVRGNTIYF.

This clonotype was seen a few times. The chain links TRBV7-2 to TRBJ2-3; possible D gene TRBD2, 6 bases. Trimming shortened V by 1 base and J by 11 bases, and 28 bases separated the two germline ends. The CDR3 consists of 18 residues. CDR1 SGHTA and CDR2 FQGNSA come from the germline V gene. This chain's CDR3 is CASSLVSSGVGAQIKQYF. CDR3 sequence (DNA): TGTGCCAGCAGCTTAGTATCTTCGGGGGTTGGGGCACAGATAAAGCAGTATTTT.

This clonotype showed up just a few times. CDR3 bases: TGTGCCAGCAGCATACGCCACACAGGGGAGCAGTTCTTC. Amino acids: CASSIRHTGEQFF. The V gene is TRBV7-2, the J gene TRBJ2-1; weak D call: TRBD1 (6 bases). This CDR3 has 13 amino acids. CDR1 is SGHTA, CDR2 FQGNSA, per germline. Deletions cut 5 bases from V and 10 bases from J, with 15 bases between.